The 28 T cell receptor beta chains below all came from one sample that was sequenced in a study of blood T cells in healthy people across ages. The authors ran a second PCR of about 7 to 11 cycles using a sample-barcoded 5' primer and a J-beta primer mix. TCRdb re-called the 5' RACE reads through MiXCR, storing one row per CDR3 protein. The repertoire holds roughly 650,000 distinct CDR3 sequences, with 32% as singletons. Material for sequencing was blood. The receptors stem from a woman at least 80 years old in good health.

This clonotype was recorded many times. The rearrangement joins TRBV5-1 to TRBJ1-6, with 9 bases lining up with TRBD1. The length of the CDR3 is 15 residues. The germline CDR1 and CDR2 sequences are SGHRS and YFSETQ. With 4 bases clipped from V and 7 bases from J, the junction kept 6 bases outside the gene matches. The CDR3 loop is CASSPDRGYNSPLHF. The CDR3 nucleotides read TGCGCCAGCAGCCCGGACAGGGGATACAATTCACCCCTCCACTTT.

This clonotype was found many times. The junction differs from germline at one of its ends, possibly a read error. This chain connects TRBV18 to TRBJ2-1; the match to TRBD2 covers 10 bases. The CDR3 sequence is 15 residues long. Germline-derived CDR1 and CDR2 are KGHSH and LQKENI. The DNA of the CDR3 is TGTGCCAGCTCAGCACCTAGCGGGGGAAACAATGAGCAGTTCTTC. Its protein is CASSAPSGGNNEQFF.

About this clonotype: The junction shows a germline mismatch at one end, possibly a read error. This sequence joins TRBV28 and TRBJ1-2, with TRBD1 matching 7 bases. CDR3 length equals 12 residues. The germline V gene has CDR1 MDHEN and CDR2 SYDVKM. DNA of the CDR3: TGTGCCAGCAGTTCAGGGGGATATGACTACACCTTC. It codes for CASSSGGYDYTF.

V usage is TRBV11-2 and J usage is TRBJ1-3, with 9 bases fitting TRBD1. The CDR3 contains 21 residues. Germline loops: CDR1 SGHAT, CDR2 FQNNGV. With 1 base clipped from V and 5 bases from J, the junction kept 21 bases outside the gene matches. CDR3 bases: TGTGCCAGCAGCTTAGTAGTGTCCGGGACAGGGTCTTACATCCGACGAAACACCATATATTTT. It specifies CASSLVVSGTGSYIRRNTIYF.

The chain employs TRBV29-1 and TRBJ2-7; 9 bases are shared with TRBD1. Germline values: CDR1 SQVTM, CDR2 ANQGSEA. CDR3 length: 13 residues. V was pared by 7 bases and J by 6 bases, with 10 bases of the junction left unmatched. CDR3 residues: CSAKRGTGTEQYF. CDR3 nucleotide sequence: TGCAGCGCCAAGCGCGGGACAGGGACCGAGCAGTACTTC.

Comment on this clonotype: One base away lies a much larger clone, so this may be a sequencing read error. This chain links TRBV20-1 with TRBJ2-7; D is uncertain. CDR3 length: 14 amino acids. Trimming removed 3 bases from V and 0 bases from J, with 12 bases in between. Germline CDR1 DFQATT, CDR2 SNEGSKA (reference sequence). The CDR3 spells CSASGLYGSYEQYF. Written as DNA, the CDR3 is TGCAGTGCTAGCGGCCTTTATGGCTCCTACGAGCAGTACTTC.

V and J are TRBV7-8 and TRBJ2-3; 9 nucleotides agree with TRBD2. The CDR3 has 15 residues. V shed 3 bases and J 4 bases; nucleotides not matched to a gene: 5. CDR1 SGHVS and CDR2 FQNEAQ come from the germline V gene. This CDR3 is CASSFGGGGSDTQYF. DNA of the CDR3: TGTGCCAGCAGCTTCGGCGGGGGGGGATCAGATACGCAGTATTTT.

This chain joins TRBV4-1 and TRBJ1-4, with a weak D call TRBD1 (5 bases). Trimming shortened V by 3 bases and J by 8 bases, and 19 bases separated the two germline ends. There are 16 residues in the CDR3. Germline CDR1 reads MGHRA; CDR2 reads YSYEKL. The CDR3 region has the DNA TGCGCCAGCAGCCATCTTACAGGCGTAGTTCAGGAAAAACTGTTTTTT. It codes for CASSHLTGVVQEKLFF.

The CDR3 region is CASSEVGTSYGYTF. The CDR3 nucleotides are TGTGCCAGCAGTGAAGTAGGGACCAGCTATGGCTACACCTTC. The chain recombines TRBV6-1 with TRBJ1-2; D possibly corresponds to TRBD1 (5 bases). Per the germline V gene, CDR1 is MNHNS and CDR2 is SASEGT. The CDR3 totals 14 residues. Trimming took 1 base from V and 4 from J, leaving 10 bases between them.

The sample holds a few counts of this clonotype. The chain recombines TRBV3-1 with TRBJ2-7; 9 bases are shared with TRBD2. CDR1 is LGHDT, CDR2 YNNKEL, per germline (reference sequence). This CDR3 region has 15 residues. J gave up 7 bases and V 4 bases, and 11 bases lay outside the gene matches. The CDR3 region is CASSPRWRGGDEQYF. The CDR3 DNA follows: TGTGCCAGCAGCCCCCGGTGGCGGGGGGGAGATGAGCAGTACTTC.

This clonotype was seen a handful of times. A clone one base away is much larger, so this may be a read error. V and J are TRBV13 and TRBJ2-7; unclear D gene. CDR3 length: 17 residues. Germline values: CDR1 PRHDT, CDR2 FYEKMQ (reference sequence). Trimming took 5 bases from V and 7 from J, leaving 27 bases between them. The CDR3 nucleotides are TGTGCCAGCAGCCCCTCCCTGGGTCTCGGGCCTACCAATGAGCAGTACTTC. It yields the protein CASSPSLGLGPTNEQYF.

This clonotype was found a few times. A single base separates this from a much larger clone, so it may be a read error. The chain couples TRBV20-1 to TRBJ2-3; no reliable D call. The CDR3 runs to 13 residues. With 6 bases removed from V and 4 bases from J, the gap between germline ends came to 14 bases. Germline lookup yields CDR1 DFQATT and CDR2 SNEGSKA (reference sequence). The CDR3 bases are TGCAGTGCCGGAGAGGATAGTGCAGATACGCAGTATTTT. As protein: CSAGEDSADTQYF.

This chain connects TRBV12-3 or TRBV12-4 to TRBJ1-5; D is perhaps TRBD1 (5 bases). Trimming stripped 0 bases from V and 0 bases from J, with 9 bases between. CDR3 size: 16 residues. CDR3 coding DNA: TGTGCCAGCAGTTTAGCTGCGACAGATAGCAATCAGCCCCAGCATTTT. This codes for CASSLAATDSNQPQHF.

This clonotype has only a few counts. With a much larger clone just one base away, this may be a read error. The chain carries TRBV30 and TRBJ1-2, with D unclear. Germline values: CDR1 GTSNPN, CDR2 SVGIG (reference sequence). Trimming removed 4 bases from V and 6 bases from J, with 0 bases in between. The CDR3 sequence is 8 residues long. In DNA, the CDR3 is TGTGCCTGGAATGGCTACACCTTC. This translates into CAWNGYTF.

This clonotype was recorded at least ten times. The CDR3 nucleotides are TGTGCCAGCAGTTACTCTACAGGGTTGAGCTATGGCTACACCTTC. This gives the protein CASSYSTGLSYGYTF. The gene calls are TRBV6-5 and TRBJ1-2, with D tentatively TRBD1 (6 bases). The germline CDR1 and CDR2 sequences are MNHEY and SVGAGI. The CDR3 is 15 residues long. Trimming removed 0 bases from V and 4 bases from J, with 12 bases in between.

The J gene is TRBJ1-4, the V gene TRBV18, with D unclear. V lost 4 bases and J lost 4, with 16 bases in between. CDR3 size: 16 residues. Germline CDR1 is KGHSH and CDR2 is LQKENI. Here the CDR3 reads CASSLRVPGINEKLFF. Here the CDR3 DNA reads TGTGCCAGCTCACTGCGAGTACCGGGTATTAATGAAAAACTGTTTTTT. The full variable domain, rest sourced from reference TRBV18 and TRBJ1-4, is NAGVMQNPRHLVRRRGQEARLRCSPMKGHSHVYWYRQLPEEGLKFMVYLQKENIIDESGMPKERFSAEFPKEGPSILRIQQVVRGDSAAYFCASSLRVPGINEKLFFGSGTQLSVL.

In this sample, this clonotype turned up a few times. This chain uses TRBV20-1 with TRBJ1-5; D perhaps matches TRBD1 (5 bases). V shed 0 bases and J shed 3 bases, with 15 bases lying between them. The V gene's germline CDR1 is DFQATT and CDR2 SNEGSKA (reference sequence). The CDR3 is 16 amino acids. CDR3 bases: TGCAGTGCTAGAGATCCAGGGAAAGAGGCCAATCAGCCCCAGCATTTT. Translated: CSARDPGKEANQPQHF.

In this sample, this clonotype turned up many times. A single base separates this from a much larger clone, so it may be a read error. The V call is TRBV6-4, the J call TRBJ2-3, with TRBD2 matching 14 bases. V lost 2 bases to trimming and J lost 5 bases; unmatched junction nucleotides: 0. Germline V gene data show CDR1 as MRHNA and CDR2 as SNTAGT. The CDR3 covers 15 residues. The chain's CDR3 is CASSDGTSGGDTQYF. For the CDR3, the DNA is TGTGCCAGCAGTGACGGGACTAGCGGGGGAGATACGCAGTATTTT.

The genes are TRBV30 and TRBJ1-4; D remains ambiguous. The V gene's germline CDR1 is GTSNPN and CDR2 SVGIG (reference sequence). This CDR3 has 15 residues. Trimming pared 1 base from V and 3 bases from J, leaving 12 bases between. CDR3 loop: CAWSGVSGPNEKLFF. The CDR3 DNA follows: TGTGCCTGGAGTGGAGTCAGCGGCCCTAATGAAAAACTGTTTTTT.

The rearrangement links TRBV9 to TRBJ2-2; possible D gene TRBD2, 6 bases. This CDR3 is 16 amino acids long. The germline CDR1 and CDR2 sequences are SGDLS and YYNGEE. V was pared by 6 bases and J by 1 base, with 16 bases between. This CDR3 is CASKREESLNTGELFF. The CDR3 bases are TGTGCCAGCAAGAGGGAGGAAAGTTTGAACACCGGGGAGCTGTTTTTT.

This clonotype was found many times. V is TRBV5-1 and J is TRBJ2-7; a weak D match, TRBD1 (6 bases). Germline CDR1 and CDR2: SGHRS and YFSETQ. CDR3 length: 14 residues. The germline V and J ends were trimmed by 0 bases and 3 bases, with 10 bases remaining between them. The CDR3 reads CASSLDREYYEQYF. Written as DNA, the CDR3 is TGCGCCAGCAGCTTGGACAGGGAGTACTACGAGCAGTACTTC.

This clonotype was seen repeatedly, ten times or more. The junction differs from germline at one of its ends, possibly a read error. The gene calls are TRBV20-1 and TRBJ2-5; 7 bases line up with TRBD2. CDR1 and CDR2 from the germline V gene are DFQATT and SNEGSKA (reference sequence). The CDR3 is 14 residues long. The DNA of the CDR3 is TGCAGTGCCCTAGAAGCCGGGGGGAGGGAGATCCAGTACTTC. It translates to CSALEAGGREIQYF.

The chain couples TRBV30 to TRBJ2-1, with D hard to call. Germline values: CDR1 GTSNPN, CDR2 SVGIG (reference sequence). Trimming shortened V by 4 bases and J by 0 bases, and 10 bases separated the two germline ends. The CDR3 consists of 14 residues. Here the CDR3 DNA reads TGTGCCTGGACCCAAGGGCGCTCCTACAATGAGCAGTTCTTC. Translating gives CAWTQGRSYNEQFF.

This clonotype was seen at least ten times. V usage is TRBV3-1 and J usage is TRBJ1-1, with D tentatively TRBD1 (5 bases). The germline V gene encodes CDR1 LGHDT and CDR2 YNNKEL (reference sequence). Trimming took 1 base from V and 4 from J, leaving 10 bases between them. The CDR3 length is 14 residues. CDR3 sequence: CASSQGSRATEAFF. The CDR3 region has the DNA TGTGCCAGCAGCCAAGGGAGCAGGGCCACTGAAGCTTTCTTT.

This clonotype was observed at least ten times. V usage is TRBV10-3 and J usage is TRBJ2-5, with a weak D call TRBD2 (6 bases). Looked up from germline, CDR1 is ENHRY and CDR2 is SYGVKD. This CDR3 comprises 14 residues. V lost 8 bases and J lost 2, with 15 bases in between. Here the CDR3 DNA reads TGTGCCATCGGAGGGAACGGCGGGCAAGAGACCCAGTACTTC. Translation: CAIGGNGGQETQYF.

This chain joins TRBV10-3 and TRBJ2-3; 13 bases are a match to TRBD2. Germline lookup yields CDR1 ENHRY and CDR2 SYGVKD. V shed 3 bases and J 3 bases; nucleotides not matched to a gene: 3. CDR3 length: 16 residues. CDR3 bases: TGTGCCATCAGTGATCCGGGACTAGCGGGAACAGATACGCAGTATTTT. Its protein product is CAISDPGLAGTDTQYF.

The chain links TRBV20-1 to TRBJ2-5, with 8 nucleotides matching TRBD2. This CDR3 has 14 amino acids. Germline-derived CDR1 and CDR2 are DFQATT and SNEGSKA (reference sequence). V was clipped by 5 bases and J by 11 bases; unmatched bases: 16. The DNA of the CDR3 is TGCAGTGCTCCGCCGGGAGGGGTAAGGAATGAGCAGTACTTC. It is translated as CSAPPGGVRNEQYF.

This clonotype was found many times. The genes are TRBV20-1 and TRBJ2-4; 7 bases agree with TRBD1. The junction had 8 bases not matched to a gene; V was cut back by 0 bases and J by 9 bases. The CDR3 length is 14 residues. Germline loops: CDR1 DFQATT, CDR2 SNEGSKA (reference sequence). This CDR3 is CSARELGGGGIQYF. Written as DNA, the CDR3 is TGCAGTGCTAGAGAATTAGGGGGCGGTGGCATTCAGTACTTC.